One sample yielded the 27 T cell receptor beta chains listed below, sequenced in a study of blood T cell repertoires in COVID-19. Some clones are missing from TCRdb's copy, which holds only in-frame ones; the method was immunoSEQ multiplex PCR. The data show approximately 290,000 clones, around 89% seen once. Sequences were obtained from peripheral blood. The receptors were gathered from a man aged 30 to 39 with acute or convalescent COVID-19.

This chain's CDR3 is CASSAGQEAFF. CDR3 in DNA: TGTGCCAGCAGTGCCGGACAGGAAGCTTTCTTT. V and J are TRBV2 and TRBJ1-1; D is perhaps TRBD1 (6 bases). Trimming took off 4 bases at V and 8 bases at J, with 8 bases between the two ends. Germline V CDR1 and CDR2: SNHLY, FYNNEI. The CDR3 extends over 11 amino acids.

This chain uses TRBV11-2 with TRBJ2-7; perhaps TRBD1 as D (6 bases). V was shortened by 2 bases and J by 4 bases, with 15 bases between the two germline ends. CDR1 SGHAT and CDR2 FQNNGV come from the germline V gene. This CDR3 is built from 15 residues. CDR3 sequence reads: CASSLISTGLYEQYF. The CDR3 bases are TGTGCCAGCAGCTTAATCTCGACAGGTCTTTACGAGCAGTACTTC.

The chain links TRBV10-3 to TRBJ2-3; 8 positions match TRBD1. The length of the CDR3 is 15 residues. The V segment lost 6 bases and the J segment 4 bases; nucleotides outside the gene matches: 9. CDR1 ENHRY and CDR2 SYGVKD come from the germline V gene. The CDR3, as DNA: TGTGCCATCAGGGGATACAGGGGGAGTTCAGATACGCAGTATTTT. It codes for CAIRGYRGSSDTQYF.

V is TRBV27 and J is TRBJ2-3; D is uncertain. This CDR3 comprises 13 residues. Looked up from germline, CDR1 is MNHEY and CDR2 is SMNVEV (reference sequence). V was cut by 6 bases and J by 2 bases, with 9 bases left in between. The CDR3 DNA is TGTGCCAGCAGCCCCGACACCACAGATACGCAGTATTTT. Translation: CASSPDTTDTQYF.

This sequence joins TRBV5-5 and TRBJ1-1; D perhaps matches TRBD1 (5 bases). This CDR3 has 15 residues. Germline V gene data show CDR1 as SGHKS and CDR2 as YYEKEE (reference sequence). V lost 4 bases to trimming and J lost 0 bases, with 13 bases between them. The CDR3 is CASSGRDPMNTEAFF. The DNA for the CDR3 is TGTGCCAGCAGCGGGAGGGACCCAATGAACACTGAAGCTTTCTTT.

The rearrangement links TRBV3-1 (or the pseudogene TRBV3-2) to TRBJ1-2; no definite D call. Per germline, CDR1 LGHDT and CDR2 YNNKEL (reference sequence). This CDR3 comprises 15 residues. V lost 1 base and J lost 3, with 12 bases in between. The CDR3 DNA reads TGTGCCAGCAGCCAAGGCCCGGGGAGGCACTATGGCTACACCTTC. It specifies CASSQGPGRHYGYTF.

The CDR3 DNA follows: TGTGCCAGCAGCCAAGTTAGTGAGCAGTTCTTC. Its translation: CASSQVSEQFF. This rearrangement joins TRBV3-1 (or the pseudogene TRBV3-2) to TRBJ2-1, with D uncertain. This CDR3 comprises 11 residues. V lost 1 base, J lost 9 bases, and 4 bases lay in between. From germline, CDR1 is LGHDT and CDR2 YNNKEL (reference sequence).

The chain combines TRBV30 with TRBJ2-2; 8 positions match TRBD1. V lost 0 bases to trimming and J lost 0 bases; unmatched junction nucleotides: 9. CDR3 size: 18 residues. Per germline, CDR1 GTSNPN and CDR2 SVGIG (reference sequence). DNA for the CDR3: TGTGCCTGGAGTGTACGTTGGACAGGGATCTCGAACACCGGGGAGCTGTTTTTT. It specifies CAWSVRWTGISNTGELFF.

V gene TRBV30 combines with J gene TRBJ2-3, with 7 nucleotides matching TRBD2. The CDR3 has 15 amino acids. V was pared by 2 bases and J by 7 bases, with 12 bases of the junction left unmatched. Germline values: CDR1 GTSNPN, CDR2 SVGIG (reference sequence). The CDR3 reads CAWSTGLLPRYTQYF. DNA of the CDR3: TGTGCCTGGAGTACGGGACTACTTCCGAGATATACGCAGTATTTT.

V and J are TRBV5-1 and TRBJ1-1; weak D call: TRBD1 (5 bases). V shed 4 bases and J shed 1 base, with 14 bases lying between them. CDR1 is SGHRS and CDR2 is YFSETQ in the germline V gene. The CDR3 consists of 15 residues. The CDR3 nucleotides are TGCGCCAGCAGCCCCTCTGCAGGGCAGAACACTGAAGCTTTCTTT. This sequence encodes CASSPSAGQNTEAFF.

The rearrangement links TRBV5-8 to TRBJ2-7; perhaps TRBD1 as D (5 bases). In germline, CDR1 is SGHTS, CDR2 YDEGEE. The CDR3 extends over 16 amino acids. The V and J ends lost 4 bases and 0 bases respectively, with 17 bases between them. The CDR3 DNA reads as TGTGCCAGCAGCGCACGACAGCTAAGTAGCTCCTACGAGCAGTACTTC. The encoded protein is CASSARQLSSSYEQYF.

This rearrangement joins TRBV7-3 to TRBJ1-5; TRBD1 agrees at 7 bases. CDR3 length: 14 amino acids. With 3 bases clipped from V and 7 bases from J, the junction kept 6 bases outside the gene matches. The germline CDR1 and CDR2 sequences are SGHTA and FQGTGA. The CDR3 here is CASSLTGSGQPQHF. The CDR3 DNA sequence: TGTGCCAGCAGCTTGACAGGGTCGGGACAGCCCCAGCATTTT.

The chain carries TRBV1 and TRBJ2-3; the D call in the table, TRBD2, was not verified against the DNA. TRBV1 is described as a pseudogene. The CDR3 is made up of 17 amino acids. The CDR3 DNA sequence: TGCACCAGCAGCTGGGGCGGGAGGCTTTCTAGCACAGATACGCAGTATTTT. This encodes CTSSWGGRLSSTDTQYF.

The chain carries TRBV19 and TRBJ1-5; possible D gene TRBD1, 6 bases. V was shortened by 11 bases and J by 2 bases, with 10 bases between the two germline ends. There are 12 residues in the CDR3. CDR1 is LNHDA and CDR2 is SQIVND in the germline V gene (reference sequence). CDR3 sequence: CAGRTGNQPQHF. In DNA, the CDR3 is TGTGCCGGAAGGACAGGCAATCAGCCCCAGCATTTT. Complete variable domain (other parts from reference TRBV19 and TRBJ1-5): DGGITQSPKYLFRKEGQNVTLSCEQNLNHDAMYWYRQDPGQGLRLIYYSQIVNDFQKGDIAEGYSVSREKKESFPLTVTSAQKNPTAFYLCAGRTGNQPQHFGDGTRLSIL.

DNA for the CDR3: TGCGCCAGCAGCTTGGGCCTAGCGGGAGTCTACGAGCAGTACTTC. It codes for CASSLGLAGVYEQYF. V gene TRBV5-1 combines with J gene TRBJ2-7, with 10 positions matching TRBD2. CDR3 length: 15 residues. Germline assignment: CDR1 SGHRS and CDR2 YFSETQ. The V and J ends lost 0 bases and 3 bases, in that order; junction bases with no gene match: 3.

About this clone: The junction does not match germline at one end; this may be a read error. The genes are TRBV6-1 and TRBJ2-2; no clear D gene. Germline CDR1 is MNHNS and CDR2 is SASEGT. This CDR3 has 12 residues. CDR3 coding DNA: TGTGCCAGCAGGGAAGTCGGTGGGGAGCTGTTTTTT. Protein sequence: CASREVGGELFF.

CDR3 protein: CASHYGLPAEAFF. CDR3 nucleotides: TGTGCCAGCCATTATGGACTGCCAGCTGAAGCTTTCTTT. V usage is TRBV28 and J usage is TRBJ1-1; D is undetermined. This CDR3 has 13 amino acids. V was shortened by 8 bases and J by 6 bases, with 16 bases between the two germline ends. In germline, CDR1 is MDHEN, CDR2 SYDVKM.

This chain links TRBV7-8 with TRBJ2-1; TRBD2 is a possible D gene (6 bases). This CDR3 comprises 17 residues. Deletions cut 0 bases from V and 4 bases from J, with 16 bases between. The germline V gene has CDR1 SGHVS and CDR2 FQNEAQ. CDR3 region: CASSLAVGGLTYNEQFF. The CDR3 DNA reads as TGTGCCAGCAGCTTAGCAGTTGGGGGGTTAACTTACAATGAGCAGTTCTTC.

The V and J genes are TRBV5-5 and TRBJ1-3; D is ambiguous. The ends were cut back, 7 bases at V and 2 bases at J, with 7 bases in the middle. This CDR3 is 12 amino acids long. Germline assignment: CDR1 SGHKS and CDR2 YYEKEE (reference sequence). CDR3 bases: TGTGCCAGCGGGGAGACTGGAAACACCATATATTTT. This codes for CASGETGNTIYF.

The chain is built from TRBV30 and TRBJ2-1, with a possible D match to TRBD1 (6 bases). V dropped 0 bases and J dropped 9 bases, with 6 bases sitting between them. From germline, CDR1 is GTSNPN and CDR2 SVGIG (reference sequence). The CDR3 runs 11 residues. Here the CDR3 reads CAWSVQGEQFF. The CDR3 DNA is TGTGCCTGGAGTGTACAGGGTGAGCAGTTCTTC.

The chain employs TRBV15 and TRBJ1-5; 12 nucleotides align to TRBD1. CDR1 and CDR2 (germline): LNHNV, YYDKDF (reference sequence). Trimming removed 8 bases from V and 6 bases from J; junction bases left unmatched: 11. The CDR3 covers 16 residues. The CDR3 loop is CATGTGTGGAGQPQHF. The CDR3, as DNA: TGTGCCACCGGAACCGGGACAGGGGGCGCAGGTCAGCCCCAGCATTTT.

The chain carries TRBV9 and TRBJ2-3; 8 nucleotides agree with TRBD2. J lost 0 bases, V lost 1 base, and 1 base had no gene match. This CDR3 spans 15 amino acids. The germline V gene has CDR1 SGDLS and CDR2 YYNGEE. In nucleotides, the CDR3 is TGTGCCAGCAGCGTAAGACTAGCGAGCACAGATACGCAGTATTTT. Translated: CASSVRLASTDTQYF.

V usage is TRBV28 and J usage is TRBJ1-5; no firm D call. Trimming pared 3 bases from V and 3 bases from J, leaving 18 bases between. The germline V gene has CDR1 MDHEN and CDR2 SYDVKM. This CDR3 contains 17 residues. DNA for the CDR3: TGTGCCAGCAGTTTCCTCCAATTGAGAGGGCCCAATCAGCCCCAGCATTTT. Translating gives CASSFLQLRGPNQPQHF.

The J gene is TRBJ1-3, the V gene TRBV2; possibly TRBD1 for D (6 bases). V lost 3 bases to trimming and J lost 2 bases, with 17 bases between them. The CDR3 consists of 17 residues. Germline values: CDR1 SNHLY, CDR2 FYNNEI. Here the CDR3 DNA reads TGTGCCAGCAGTGACCCGGACAGCCGATTTACTGGAAACACCATATATTTT. Protein: CASSDPDSRFTGNTIYF.

There are a few counts of this clone. The chain combines TRBV6-5 with TRBJ1-1; 9 nucleotides match TRBD1. Germline V gene data show CDR1 as MNHEY and CDR2 as SVGAGI. The V gene end was trimmed by 5 bases and the J gene end by 5 bases; junction bases not matched to a gene: 6. The CDR3 runs to 14 residues. The CDR3, as DNA: TGTGCCAGCAGTATAACAGGGGGCGTGACTGAAGCTTTCTTT. It encodes CASSITGGVTEAFF.

The V and J genes are TRBV18 and TRBJ2-7, with TRBD1 matching over 8 bases. The trim removed 6 bases at V and 3 bases at J, leaving 1 base unmatched. The CDR3 extends over 12 amino acids. Per germline, CDR1 KGHSH and CDR2 LQKENI. CDR3 sequence (DNA): TGTGCCAGCTCTGACAGGGGCTACGAGCAGTACTTC. This encodes CASSDRGYEQYF.

The gene calls are TRBV14 and TRBJ1-1; possible D gene TRBD1, 6 bases. V lost 6 bases and J lost 3, with 14 bases in between. The CDR3 contains 14 residues. Germline CDR1 reads SGHDN; CDR2 reads FVKESK. The CDR3 DNA is TGTGCCAGCAGGCCCACGGGACACCACACTGAAGCTTTCTTT. Residues: CASRPTGHHTEAFF.